This T cell receptor beta chain was sequenced for a study of CD8 T cells in ankylosing spondylitis. Study observations and caveats: The authors found the disease-linked clones to be CD8+ and relatively rare in peripheral blood. For ankylosing spondylitis blood, a TCR beta motif of seven to nine highly homologous variants appeared characteristic. The study looked at matched synovial fluid samples from ankylosing spondylitis patients. Disease-linked clones were reported to be significantly enriched there. Reactive arthritis synovial fluid and blood were previously reported to contain some motif variants.

The CDR3 contains 16 residues. Trimming cost V 4 bases and J 0 bases, with 15 bases left between them. Germline CDR1 is SGHRS and CDR2 is YFSETQ. In making TCR beta libraries, quantitative 5'-RACE with molecular barcodes was used. Each CDR3 protein is one row after TCRdb ran MiXCR on the 5' RACE reads. The table lists 390,000 or so distinct CDR3 sequences, around 24% of them singletons. The table lists this clonotype with many counts. Its target is not known. Input material: blood, either unsorted or a sorted T cell fraction (not recorded which). The chain combines TRBV5-1 with TRBJ2-3; D gene unclear. The origin of this receptor is a male donor with ankylosing spondylitis. This CDR3 reads CASSPQGRVSTDTQYF. CDR3 DNA sequence: TGCGCCAGCAGCCCACAAGGCAGAGTTAGCACAGATACGCAGTATTTT.